These 21 T cell receptor beta chains were sequenced from one sample in a study of Graves' ophthalmopathy and Graves' hyperthyroidism. RNA transcripts yielded amplified TCR beta CDR3 regions. RT-PCR with HTBI primers came first, then second-round multiplex PCR. TCRdb passed the multiplex PCR reads through MiXCR, listing each CDR3 protein once. The table records roughly 170,000 distinct CDR3 sequences, around two fifths of them present only once. The sequenced sample was peripheral blood. These receptors all stem from a young man with Graves' ophthalmopathy.

This clonotype was detected ten times or more. This chain connects TRBV12-3 or TRBV12-4 to TRBJ2-6, with TRBD2 as a possible D gene (5 bases). The CDR3 is 15 residues long. V was cut by 5 bases and J by 3 bases, with 11 bases left in between. DNA for the CDR3: TGTGCCAGCAGTCTCGGGATAAGTGGGGCCAACGTCCTGACTTTC. Translation gives CASSLGISGANVLTF.

This clonotype has a count of ten or more. This chain connects TRBV3-1 to TRBJ1-2; D remains unclear. Trimming shortened V by 6 bases and J by 7 bases, and 3 bases separated the two germline ends. Germline loops: CDR1 LGHDT, CDR2 YNNKEL (reference sequence). CDR3 length: 9 amino acids. The CDR3 here is CASRGGYTF. The CDR3 DNA sequence: TGTGCCAGCAGGGGTGGCTACACCTTC.

This clonotype was seen ten or more times. This CDR3 reads CASSLAASGSYEQYF. CDR3 DNA: TGTGCCAGCAGCTTAGCAGCTAGCGGGAGTTACGAGCAGTACTTC. V is TRBV7-2 and J is TRBJ2-7; 10 bases are shared with TRBD2. The V and J ends lost 0 bases and 4 bases, in that order; junction bases with no gene match: 3. The CDR3 has 15 amino acids. CDR1 and CDR2 from the germline V gene are SGHTA and FQGNSA. The full variable domain, rest sourced from reference TRBV7-2 and TRBJ2-7, is GAGVSQSPSNKVTEKGKDVELRCDPISGHTALYWYRQSLGQGLEFLIYFQGNSAPDKSGLPSDRFSAERTGGSVSTLTIQRTQQEDSAVYLCASSLAASGSYEQYFGPGTRLTVT.

This chain connects TRBV2 to TRBJ1-2; 8 bases agree with TRBD1. The junction had 6 bases not matched to a gene; V was cut back by 6 bases and J by 6 bases. The CDR3 runs 13 residues. Germline lookup yields CDR1 SNHLY and CDR2 FYNNEI. CDR3 DNA: TGTGCCAGCAGCGGAACAGGGGGAGATGGCTACACCTTC. Translation: CASSGTGGDGYTF.

The chain employs TRBV19 and TRBJ1-1; the match to TRBD1 covers 8 bases. CDR3 length: 13 residues. V gave up 4 bases and J gave up 3 bases; unmatched junction bases: 1. Germline V gene lookup returns CDR1 LNHDA and CDR2 SQIVND (reference sequence). The chain's CDR3 is CASSRQGHTEAFF. DNA for the CDR3: TGTGCCAGTAGTAGACAGGGGCACACTGAAGCTTTCTTT.

V gene TRBV28 combines with J gene TRBJ2-7; TRBD1 matches at 8 bases. Looked up from germline, CDR1 is MDHEN and CDR2 is SYDVKM. J lost 0 bases, V lost 5 bases, and 6 bases had no gene match. There are 15 residues in the CDR3. CDR3 residues: CASSQPGTGSYEQYF. CDR3 nucleotide sequence: TGTGCCAGCAGTCAACCCGGGACAGGCTCCTACGAGCAGTACTTC.

J is TRBJ2-7 and V is TRBV20-1; 8 bases map to TRBD2. This CDR3 is built from 16 residues. J was trimmed by 3 bases and V by 4 bases; bases with no gene match: 14. The germline gives CDR1 DFQATT, CDR2 SNEGSKA (reference sequence). Here the CDR3 DNA reads TGCAGTGCTACCAGACTAGCGAGGACCCCTCTCTACGAGCAGTACTTC. Residues: CSATRLARTPLYEQYF.

This clonotype was recorded many times. V and J are TRBV6-5 and TRBJ2-7; possibly TRBD1 for D (6 bases). The CDR3 runs to 13 residues. Germline-derived CDR1 and CDR2 are MNHEY and SVGAGI. Trimming took 6 bases from V and 3 from J, leaving 12 bases between them. The CDR3 here is CASRVMDSYEQYF. The CDR3 region has the DNA TGTGCCAGCAGGGTGATGGACAGCTACGAGCAGTACTTC.

V is TRBV6-2 or TRBV6-3 and J is TRBJ1-6; no firm D call. Germline CDR1 reads MNHEY; CDR2 reads SVGEGT. Trimming shortened V by 6 bases and J by 8 bases, and 11 bases separated the two germline ends. The CDR3 covers 13 residues. CDR3 in DNA: TGTGCCAGCAGCCCCCCCAAGGATTCACCCCTCCACTTT. Translating it yields CASSPPKDSPLHF.

CDR3 nucleotides: TGTGCCAGCAGTCCTAGACAGGGGCCGAATGAGCAGTACTTC. Translating it yields CASSPRQGPNEQYF. V gene TRBV12-3 or TRBV12-4 combines with J gene TRBJ2-7, with 8 nucleotides matching TRBD1. The CDR3 consists of 14 residues. Unmatched junction bases numbered 10, after V lost 5 bases and J lost 7 bases.

This clonotype was counted at least ten times. The chain uses TRBV4-1 and TRBJ1-5; weak D call: TRBD1 (5 bases). The germline CDR1 and CDR2 sequences are MGHRA and YSYEKL. Trimming pared 1 base from V and 1 base from J, leaving 11 bases between. The CDR3 is 16 amino acids. The CDR3, as DNA: TGCGCCAGCAGCCAAGTATACAGGAGGAGCAATCAGCCCCAGCATTTT. Translation: CASSQVYRRSNQPQHF.

This clonotype has a count of ten or more. The rearrangement links TRBV9 to TRBJ1-3; D is uncertain. V lost 3 bases to trimming and J lost 0 bases, with 7 bases between them. CDR3 length equals 14 residues. CDR1 is SGDLS, CDR2 YYNGEE, per germline. CDR3 nucleotide sequence: TGTGCCAGCAGCGCAGAGAGCTCTGGAAACACCATATATTTT. Its protein product is CASSAESSGNTIYF.

The chain carries TRBV6-1 and TRBJ2-7, with 8 bases fitting TRBD1. The CDR3 length is 16 residues. Germline V gene sequence: CDR1 MNHNS, CDR2 SASEGT. The V and J ends lost 3 bases and 2 bases, in that order; junction bases with no gene match: 9. CDR3 sequence: CASSDPRTGRAYEQYF. Written as DNA, the CDR3 is TGTGCCAGCAGTGACCCCCGGACAGGGCGGGCCTACGAGCAGTACTTC.

This clonotype was seen at least ten times. This chain joins TRBV24-1 and TRBJ2-7, with unresolved D. This CDR3 has 13 amino acids. CDR1 is KGHDR, CDR2 SFDVKD, per germline. V dropped 2 bases and J dropped 4 bases, with 8 bases sitting between them. CDR3 residues: CATSDSLQYEQYF. CDR3 bases: TGTGCCACCAGTGATTCGTTACAATACGAGCAGTACTTC.

This clonotype was observed at least ten times. V is TRBV6-5 and J is TRBJ1-2; the D gene is possibly TRBD1 (6 bases). This CDR3 has 15 amino acids. In germline, CDR1 is MNHEY, CDR2 SVGAGI. The V and J ends lost 10 bases and 3 bases respectively, with 21 bases between them. The CDR3 loop is CATSGVAGRDYGYTF. The CDR3 bases are TGTGCCACCTCAGGGGTTGCAGGTCGGGACTATGGCTACACCTTC.

This clonotype was counted many times. The chain employs TRBV6-2 or TRBV6-3 and TRBJ2-7; D remains unclear. In germline, CDR1 is MNHEY, CDR2 SVGEGT. Trimming removed 6 bases from V and 2 bases from J, with 8 bases in between. The CDR3 is made up of 12 amino acids. Here the CDR3 DNA reads TGTGCCAGCAGCCGCTTGGCCTACGAGCAGTACTTC. Translating it yields CASSRLAYEQYF.

This clonotype has only a few counts. This chain joins TRBV20-1 and TRBJ1-2; TRBD1 might be the D (5 bases). Trimming removed 4 bases from V and 3 bases from J, with 9 bases in between. The V gene's germline CDR1 is DFQATT and CDR2 SNEGSKA (reference sequence). The CDR3 runs 12 residues. This CDR3 reads CSATGTDYGYTF. The CDR3 region has the DNA TGCAGTGCTACAGGGACGGACTATGGCTACACCTTC.

The chain recombines TRBV12-3 or TRBV12-4 with TRBJ2-7; TRBD2 is a possible D gene (5 bases). CDR3 length equals 14 residues. The ends were cut back, 6 bases at V and 4 bases at J, with 16 bases in the middle. For the CDR3, the DNA is TGTGCCAGCAGCGGCCCTCGGGAAGTATACGAGCAGTACTTC. Translation gives CASSGPREVYEQYF.

This chain joins TRBV15 and TRBJ2-7; TRBD1 aligns across 7 bases. This CDR3 is built from 14 residues. CDR1 and CDR2 (germline): LNHNV, YYDKDF (reference sequence). The V and J ends lost 4 bases and 5 bases, in that order; junction bases with no gene match: 8. The CDR3 DNA reads TGTGCCACCAGCAACCGGGACAGCAAGAACGAGCAGTACTTC. It encodes CATSNRDSKNEQYF.

This rearrangement joins TRBV28 to TRBJ2-7, with 10 positions matching TRBD1. Germline assignment: CDR1 MDHEN and CDR2 SYDVKM. With 6 bases clipped from V and 1 base from J, the junction kept 9 bases outside the gene matches. This CDR3 has 16 residues. CDR3 in amino acids: CASRGAGTGVSYEQYF. CDR3 bases: TGTGCCAGCAGAGGGGCCGGGACAGGGGTTTCCTACGAGCAGTACTTC.

This chain uses TRBV10-3 with TRBJ1-1, with a weak D call TRBD1 (6 bases). This CDR3 has 13 amino acids. Trimming removed 5 bases at V and 4 bases at J, with 11 bases between. Per germline, CDR1 ENHRY and CDR2 SYGVKD. Written as DNA, the CDR3 is TGTGCCATCAGTACCCGGACAGCCACTGAAGCTTTCTTT. Protein product: CAISTRTATEAFF.